This TCR beta chain was found in a study of T cell responses to AZD1222 COVID-19 vaccine. Study information: Doses given second, at about 4 or about 12 weeks, were pooled.

The protocol was immunoSEQ multiplex PCR, while the TCRdb copy is restricted to in-frame clones and leaves out a portion. The sample lists some 100,000 clones; 90% were seen once. Overall study results and limits: Donors in the cohort were predominantly white British and more often female, and clonal diversity was possibly underestimated. Unmutated variant regions are reportedly targeted by nearly half of spike-specific TCRs. The CD4 TCRs associated with vaccination extended across spike and predominated at 160-218 and 743-854.

Comment on this clone: Its antigen remains unknown.

Germline assignment: CDR1 LNHNV and CDR2 YYDKDF (reference sequence). V lost 1 base to trimming and J lost 11 bases, with 9 bases between them. CDR3 length: 12 amino acids. The sequenced sample was peripheral blood, obtained on day 0 of AZD1222 vaccination. The receptor was isolated from an adult in good health. The genes are TRBV15 and TRBJ1-3; D unresolved. The CDR3, as DNA: TGTGCCACCAGCAGAGCAGCCCCCCCCATATATTTT. Protein: CATSRAAPPIYF.